The T cell receptor beta chain described here comes from a study of T cell responses to AZD1222 COVID-19 vaccine. Study-wide results and limits: Repertoire sampling happened only post peak T cell response. Spike-specific TCR breadth and depth went up after people got two AZD1222 doses. White British ancestry dominated among donors, who included more females, and clonal diversity was possibly underestimated.

Pooling was applied to second doses at about 4 or about 12 weeks. This clone was seen a handful of times. The antigen remains unidentified. V was pared by 3 bases and J by 5 bases, with 7 bases between. Per the germline V gene, CDR1 is LGHDT and CDR2 is YNNKEL (reference sequence). The length of the CDR3 is 12 residues. Using immunoSEQ multiplex PCR, the repertoire was profiled, and TCRdb retains in-frame clones only, with some absent. The repertoire holds about 160,000 clones, with roughly 90% as singletons. The sample here was peripheral blood, taken 28 days after the second AZD1222 dose. The TCR sequence derives from an adult who received the AZD1222 COVID-19 vaccine. This chain links TRBV3-1 (or the pseudogene TRBV3-2) with TRBJ1-1, with D hard to call. CDR3 in amino acids: CASSHLQTEAFF. In DNA form, the CDR3 reads TGTGCCAGCAGCCATTTGCAAACTGAAGCTTTCTTT.